This T cell receptor beta chain was observed in a study of T cell responses to AZD1222 COVID-19 vaccine. Profiling relied on immunoSEQ multiplex PCR, and the TCRdb table lists in-frame clones only, not all of them. The sample lists about 110,000 clones; 80% to 95% were seen once. To note about this clone: What it recognizes is unknown.

The study, taken as a whole, reports: Researchers report vaccine-associated CD4 TCRs spanning spike, with dominance at 160-218 and 743-854. Without day 14 samples, only post-peak T cell repertoires were studied. White British people made up most donors, females outnumbered males, and clonal diversity was possibly underestimated.

Second-dose intervals of approximately 4 or approximately 12 weeks were pooled. Germline CDR1 reads SGHVS; CDR2 reads FNYEAQ. Trimming shortened V by 1 base and J by 10 bases, and 11 bases separated the two germline ends. CDR3 length equals 13 residues. This TCR was recovered from an adult who received the AZD1222 COVID-19 vaccine. The sample in question was peripheral blood, obtained 28 days after the second AZD1222 dose. V usage is TRBV7-6 and J usage is TRBJ2-1, with D perhaps matching TRBD2 (6 bases). The CDR3 loop reads CASSLVLAGEQFF. The CDR3 DNA follows: TGTGCCAGCAGCTTAGTACTAGCTGGCGAGCAGTTCTTC.